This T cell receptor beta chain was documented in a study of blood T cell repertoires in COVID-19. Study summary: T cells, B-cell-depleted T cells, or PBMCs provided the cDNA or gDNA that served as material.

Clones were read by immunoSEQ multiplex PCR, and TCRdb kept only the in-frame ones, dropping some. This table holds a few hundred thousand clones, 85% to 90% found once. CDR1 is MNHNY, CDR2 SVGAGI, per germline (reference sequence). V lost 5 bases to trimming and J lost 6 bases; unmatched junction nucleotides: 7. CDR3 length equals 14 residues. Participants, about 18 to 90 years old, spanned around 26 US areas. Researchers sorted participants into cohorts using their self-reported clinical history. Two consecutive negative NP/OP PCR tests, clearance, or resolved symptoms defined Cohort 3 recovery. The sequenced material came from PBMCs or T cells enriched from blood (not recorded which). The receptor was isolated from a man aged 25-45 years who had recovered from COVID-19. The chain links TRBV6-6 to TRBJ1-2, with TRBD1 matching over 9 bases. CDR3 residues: CASSETGGMNGYTF. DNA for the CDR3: TGTGCCAGCAGTGAGACAGGGGGGATGAATGGCTACACCTTC.